The 14 T cell receptor beta chains in this list originate from one sample, sequenced in a study of T cells in Graves' hyperthyroidism and ophthalmopathy. Authors of the study amplified TCR beta CDR3 regions from RNA transcripts. An initial round of RT-PCR targeting the TCR CDR3 relied on the HTBI primer set. TCRdb re-analysed the multiplex PCR reads in MiXCR, keeping a single row per CDR3 protein. The sample holds some 620,000 distinct CDR3 sequences, around 16% seen once. The sequenced sample consisted of blood. The receptors stem from a woman aged 30 to 39 with Graves' hyperthyroidism.

The chain combines TRBV6-1 with TRBJ2-2; 14 bases agree with TRBD2. The CDR3 covers 16 residues. CDR1 and CDR2 (germline): MNHNS, SASEGT. V was pared by 5 bases and J by 7 bases, with 6 bases of the junction left unmatched. As DNA, the CDR3 is TGTGCCAGCAGTACGACTAGCGGGAGGGCCATCGGGGAGCTGTTTTTT. Protein sequence: CASSTTSGRAIGELFF.

V is TRBV7-8 and J is TRBJ1-5; D is uncertain. V lost 8 bases to trimming and J lost 3 bases, with 17 bases between them. Germline-derived CDR1 and CDR2 are SGHVS and FQNEAQ. This CDR3 is built from 15 residues. Here the CDR3 reads CASALEGSYNQPQHF. The CDR3 nucleotides are TGTGCCAGCGCCCTGGAGGGAAGTTACAATCAGCCCCAGCATTTT.

The DNA of the CDR3 is TGTGCCAGCGCCGGGAGTAATTCACCCCTCCACTTT. This encodes CASAGSNSPLHF. The chain employs TRBV27 and TRBJ1-6, with D unclear. Germline CDR1 is MNHEY and CDR2 is SMNVEV (reference sequence). V was pared by 8 bases and J by 6 bases, with 8 bases between. This CDR3 comprises 12 residues.

This clonotype has a handful of counts. This chain connects TRBV24-1 to TRBJ1-4, with a weak D call TRBD1 (5 bases). V lost 5 bases to trimming and J lost 7 bases, with 22 bases between them. Germline CDR1 KGHDR, CDR2 SFDVKD. The CDR3 covers 17 residues. CDR3 in DNA: TGTGCCACCAGTGGTTGGGACCCGAAGGCAGCAAGTGAAAAACTGTTTTTT. It yields the protein CATSGWDPKAASEKLFF.

There are many counts of this clonotype. The rearrangement joins TRBV27 to TRBJ1-2, with TRBD1 matching over 7 bases. Germline V gene lookup returns CDR1 MNHEY and CDR2 SMNVEV (reference sequence). The V gene end was trimmed by 2 bases and the J gene end by 6 bases; junction bases not matched to a gene: 3. The CDR3 totals 13 residues. The CDR3 DNA sequence: TGTGCCAGCAGTTTAAGTCAGGGGGATGGCTACACCTTC. Amino acids: CASSLSQGDGYTF.

CDR3 sequence reads: CASSGLGRSGANVLTF. Written as DNA, the CDR3 is TGTGCCAGCAGCGGGCTGGGGCGCTCTGGGGCCAACGTCCTGACTTTC. This chain links TRBV9 with TRBJ2-6; D possibly corresponds to TRBD1 (5 bases). From germline, CDR1 is SGDLS and CDR2 YYNGEE. There are 16 residues in the CDR3. The ends were cut back, 3 bases at V and 0 bases at J, with 10 bases in the middle.

In this sample, this clonotype turned up many times. The J gene is TRBJ2-3, the V gene TRBV6-1; a possible D gene is TRBD1 (6 bases). The V gene's germline CDR1 is MNHNS and CDR2 SASEGT. The CDR3 loop spans 14 amino acids. Trimming stripped 6 bases from V and 2 bases from J, with 12 bases between. The CDR3 region is CASSLGALTDTQYF. The CDR3 DNA reads as TGTGCCAGCAGCCTGGGGGCTCTCACAGATACGCAGTATTTT.

Note on this clonotype: The junction and the germline gene differ at one end; a read error may be behind it. The chain uses TRBV4-1 and TRBJ1-1, with a tentative D call TRBD1 (5 bases). Germline lookup yields CDR1 MGHRA and CDR2 YSYEKL. The CDR3 length is 14 residues. CDR3: CGSSQVGVGTGAFF. The CDR3 DNA follows: TGCGGCAGCAGCCAAGTCGGTGTTGGTACAGGAGCTTTCTTT.

The genes are TRBV4-2 and TRBJ2-7; D is undetermined. Germline V gives CDR1 LGHNA, CDR2 YNFKEQ. Trimming cost V 0 bases and J 1 base, with 13 bases left between them. This CDR3 is built from 16 residues. The CDR3 nucleotides are TGTGCCAGCAGCCAAGATGGGATAGTCCGGTCCTACGAGCAGTACTTC. Translating gives CASSQDGIVRSYEQYF.

The chain links TRBV9 to TRBJ1-3; no definite D call. The CDR3 runs to 15 residues. V shed 4 bases and J shed 0 bases, with 11 bases lying between them. The germline gives CDR1 SGDLS, CDR2 YYNGEE. CDR3 region: CASSISHISGNTIYF. CDR3 DNA sequence: TGTGCCAGCAGCATCTCACATATCTCTGGAAACACCATATATTTT.

This clonotype was recorded many times. The chain employs TRBV28 and TRBJ2-1; 8 nucleotides agree with TRBD1. Germline CDR1 reads MDHEN; CDR2 reads SYDVKM. The CDR3 totals 16 residues. V shed 5 bases, J shed 4 bases, and the junction held 10 bases outside the gene matches. This CDR3 reads CASSDTGGGGYNEQFF. The CDR3 DNA follows: TGTGCCAGCAGTGATACAGGGGGAGGAGGGTACAATGAGCAGTTCTTC.

This clonotype showed up many times. The rearrangement uses TRBV12-3 or TRBV12-4 and TRBJ2-3, with TRBD2 matching over 7 bases. There are 15 residues in the CDR3. V shed 5 bases and J 6 bases; nucleotides not matched to a gene: 11. The CDR3 reads CASSPGLFLSDTQYF. The DNA for the CDR3 is TGTGCCAGCAGTCCGGGACTATTTTTGTCGGATACGCAGTATTTT.

This clonotype was counted at least ten times. V gene TRBV7-6 combines with J gene TRBJ2-2, with 7 bases identical to TRBD1. This CDR3 contains 14 residues. Germline CDR1 and CDR2: SGHVS and FNYEAQ. The ends lost 5 bases at V and 4 bases at J; junction bases unmatched: 4. Here the CDR3 DNA reads TGTGCCAGCAGCCAGACAGGGCTCACCGGGGAGCTGTTTTTT. It yields the protein CASSQTGLTGELFF.

This clonotype was seen many times. The chain recombines TRBV28 with TRBJ2-2, with 14 nucleotides matching TRBD2. J lost 9 bases, V lost 6 bases, and 6 bases had no gene match. The CDR3 length is 15 residues. Per the germline V gene, CDR1 is MDHEN and CDR2 is SYDVKM. The CDR3 region is CASRGTSGRDRELFF. As DNA, the CDR3 is TGTGCCAGCAGGGGGACTAGCGGGAGAGATAGGGAGCTGTTTTTT. Variable domain in full (rest from reference TRBV28 and TRBJ2-2): DVKVTQSSRYLVKRTGEKVFLECVQDMDHENMFWYRQDPGLGLRLIYFSYDVKMKEKGDIPEGYSVSREKKERFSLILESASTNQTSMYLCASRGTSGRDRELFFGEGSRLTVL.